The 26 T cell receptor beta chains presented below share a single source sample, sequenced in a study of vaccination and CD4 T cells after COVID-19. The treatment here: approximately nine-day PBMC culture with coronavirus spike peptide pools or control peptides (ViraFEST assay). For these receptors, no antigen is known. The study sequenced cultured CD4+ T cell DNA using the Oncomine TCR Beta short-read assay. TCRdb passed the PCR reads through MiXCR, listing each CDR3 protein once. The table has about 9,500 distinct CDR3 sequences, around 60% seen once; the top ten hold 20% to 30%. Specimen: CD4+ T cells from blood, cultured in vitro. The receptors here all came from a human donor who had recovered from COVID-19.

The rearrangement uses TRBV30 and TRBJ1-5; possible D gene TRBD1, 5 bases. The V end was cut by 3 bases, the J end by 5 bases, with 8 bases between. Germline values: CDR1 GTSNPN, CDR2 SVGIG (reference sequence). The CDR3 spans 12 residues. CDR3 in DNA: TGTGCCTGGAGGAGAGGGGATCAGCCCCAGCATTTT. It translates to CAWRRGDQPQHF.

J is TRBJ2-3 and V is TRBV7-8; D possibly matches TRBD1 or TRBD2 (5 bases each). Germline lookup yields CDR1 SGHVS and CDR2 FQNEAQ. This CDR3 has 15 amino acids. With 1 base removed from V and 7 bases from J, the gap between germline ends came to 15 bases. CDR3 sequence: CASSLDSGAFHTQYF. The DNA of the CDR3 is TGTGCCAGCAGCTTAGATTCCGGGGCCTTCCATACGCAGTATTTT.

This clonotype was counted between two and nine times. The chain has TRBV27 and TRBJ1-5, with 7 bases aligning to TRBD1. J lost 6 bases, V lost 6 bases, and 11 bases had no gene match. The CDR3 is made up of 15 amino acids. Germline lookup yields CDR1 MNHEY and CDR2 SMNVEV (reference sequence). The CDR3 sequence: CASRPTGDAGQPQHF. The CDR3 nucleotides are TGTGCCAGCAGGCCAACAGGGGATGCCGGTCAGCCCCAGCATTTT.

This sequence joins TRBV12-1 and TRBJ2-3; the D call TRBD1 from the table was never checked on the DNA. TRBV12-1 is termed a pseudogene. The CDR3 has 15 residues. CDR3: CASSLNRVSKYTQYF. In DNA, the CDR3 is TGTGCCAGCAGCTTAAACAGGGTCTCGAAATATACGCAGTATTTT.

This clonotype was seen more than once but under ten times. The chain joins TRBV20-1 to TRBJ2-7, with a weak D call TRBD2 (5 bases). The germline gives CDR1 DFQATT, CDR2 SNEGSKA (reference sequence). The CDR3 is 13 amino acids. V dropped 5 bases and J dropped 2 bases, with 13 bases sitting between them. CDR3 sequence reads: CSAGRGLTYEQYF. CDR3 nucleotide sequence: TGCAGTGCTGGACGCGGGCTAACCTACGAGCAGTACTTC.

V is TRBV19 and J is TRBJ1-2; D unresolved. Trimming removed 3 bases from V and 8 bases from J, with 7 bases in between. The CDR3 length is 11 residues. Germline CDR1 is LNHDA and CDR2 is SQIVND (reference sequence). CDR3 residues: CASSISEGYTF. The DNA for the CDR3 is TGTGCCAGTAGTATCTCGGAGGGCTACACCTTC.

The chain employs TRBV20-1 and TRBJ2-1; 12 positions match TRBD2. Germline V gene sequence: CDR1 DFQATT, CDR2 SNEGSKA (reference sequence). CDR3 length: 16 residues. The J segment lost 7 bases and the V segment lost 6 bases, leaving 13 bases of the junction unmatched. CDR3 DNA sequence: TGCAGTGCCAGCCTTGCACTAGCGGGAGGAGCGAATGAGCAGTTCTTC. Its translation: CSASLALAGGANEQFF.

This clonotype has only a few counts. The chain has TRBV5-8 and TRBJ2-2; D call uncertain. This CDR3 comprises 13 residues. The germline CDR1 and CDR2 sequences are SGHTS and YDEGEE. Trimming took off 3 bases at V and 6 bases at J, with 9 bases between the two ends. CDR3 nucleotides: TGTGCCAGCAGCTCCGGCTCTTCCGGGGAGCTGTTTTTT. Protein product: CASSSGSSGELFF.

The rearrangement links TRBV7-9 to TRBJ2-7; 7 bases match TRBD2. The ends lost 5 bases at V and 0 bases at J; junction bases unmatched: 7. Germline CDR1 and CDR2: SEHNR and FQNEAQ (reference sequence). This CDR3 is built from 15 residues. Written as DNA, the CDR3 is TGTGCCAGCAGCAATAGCGGGTATAGCTCCTACGAGCAGTACTTC. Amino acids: CASSNSGYSSYEQYF.

The CDR3 DNA reads as TGTGCCACCCAGGACTGGAGGGGTTTAAATGAGCAGTTCTTC. Translation: CATQDWRGLNEQFF. The rearrangement joins TRBV24-1 to TRBJ2-1, with D possibly being TRBD2 (6 bases). This CDR3 contains 14 residues. Looked up from germline, CDR1 is KGHDR and CDR2 is SFDVKD. V dropped 9 bases and J dropped 7 bases, with 18 bases sitting between them.

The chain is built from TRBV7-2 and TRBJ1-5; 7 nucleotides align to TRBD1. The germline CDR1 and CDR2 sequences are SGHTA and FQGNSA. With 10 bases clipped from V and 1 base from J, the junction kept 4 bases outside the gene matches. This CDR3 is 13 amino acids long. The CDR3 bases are TGTGCCACAGGGGGTACCAGCAATCAGCCCCAGCATTTT. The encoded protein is CATGGTSNQPQHF.

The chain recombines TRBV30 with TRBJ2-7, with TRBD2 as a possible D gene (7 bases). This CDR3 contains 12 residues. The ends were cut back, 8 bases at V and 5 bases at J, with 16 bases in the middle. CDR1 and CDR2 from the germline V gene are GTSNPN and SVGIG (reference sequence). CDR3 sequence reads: CALGGGLDEQYF. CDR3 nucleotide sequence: TGTGCCCTTGGGGGGGGCTTAGACGAGCAGTACTTC.

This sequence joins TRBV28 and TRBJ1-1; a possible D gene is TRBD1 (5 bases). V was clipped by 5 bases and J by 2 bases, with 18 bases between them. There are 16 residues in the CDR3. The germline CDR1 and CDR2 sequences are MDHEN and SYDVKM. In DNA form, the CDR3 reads TGTGCCAGCAGTCAAGGCAGGGCCCCAACAAACACTGAAGCTTTCTTT. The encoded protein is CASSQGRAPTNTEAFF.

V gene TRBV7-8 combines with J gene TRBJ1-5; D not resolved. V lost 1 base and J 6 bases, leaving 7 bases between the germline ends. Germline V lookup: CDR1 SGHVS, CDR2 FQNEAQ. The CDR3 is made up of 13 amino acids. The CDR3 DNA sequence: TGTGCCAGCAGCTTAGGGGGAAGTCAGCCCCAGCATTTT. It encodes CASSLGGSQPQHF.

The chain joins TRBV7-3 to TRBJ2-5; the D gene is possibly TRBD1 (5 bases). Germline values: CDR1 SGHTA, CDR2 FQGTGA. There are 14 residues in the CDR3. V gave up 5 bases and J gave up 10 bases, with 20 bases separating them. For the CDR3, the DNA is TGTGCCAGCAGCCAAGACAGCGCCTCGGCCAACCAGTACTTC. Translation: CASSQDSASANQYF.

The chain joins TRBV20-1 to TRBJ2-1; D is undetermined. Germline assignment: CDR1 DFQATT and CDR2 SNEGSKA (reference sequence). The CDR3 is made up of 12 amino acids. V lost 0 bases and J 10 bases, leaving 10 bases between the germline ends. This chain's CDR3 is CSARDWTREQFF. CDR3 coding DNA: TGCAGTGCTAGAGACTGGACCAGGGAGCAGTTCTTC.

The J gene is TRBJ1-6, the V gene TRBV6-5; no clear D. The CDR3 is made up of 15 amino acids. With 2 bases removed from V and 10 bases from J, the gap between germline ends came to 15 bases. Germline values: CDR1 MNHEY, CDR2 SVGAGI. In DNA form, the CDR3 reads TGTGCCAGCAGTTACGATGGGGAGGGAGGATCACCCCTCCACTTT. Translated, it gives CASSYDGEGGSPLHF.

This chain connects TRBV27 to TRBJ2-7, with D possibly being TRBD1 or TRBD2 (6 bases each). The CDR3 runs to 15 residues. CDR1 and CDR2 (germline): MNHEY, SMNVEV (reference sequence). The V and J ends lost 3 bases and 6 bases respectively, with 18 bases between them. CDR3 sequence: CASSFRGARNGEQYF. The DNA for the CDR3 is TGTGCCAGCAGTTTTAGGGGGGCGCGAAATGGCGAGCAGTACTTC.

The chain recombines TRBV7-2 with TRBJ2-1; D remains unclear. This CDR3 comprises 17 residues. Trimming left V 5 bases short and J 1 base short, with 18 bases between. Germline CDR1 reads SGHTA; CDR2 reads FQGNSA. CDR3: CASSRPRSGGSYNEQFF. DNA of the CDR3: TGTGCCAGCAGCAGGCCCCGTTCGGGTGGGTCCTACAATGAGCAGTTCTTC.

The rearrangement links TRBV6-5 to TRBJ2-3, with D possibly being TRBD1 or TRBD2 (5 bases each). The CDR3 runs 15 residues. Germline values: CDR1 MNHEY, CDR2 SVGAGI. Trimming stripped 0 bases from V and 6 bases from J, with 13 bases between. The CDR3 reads CASSYSSKGRDTQYF. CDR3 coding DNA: TGTGCCAGCAGTTACTCCTCTAAGGGACGGGATACGCAGTATTTT.

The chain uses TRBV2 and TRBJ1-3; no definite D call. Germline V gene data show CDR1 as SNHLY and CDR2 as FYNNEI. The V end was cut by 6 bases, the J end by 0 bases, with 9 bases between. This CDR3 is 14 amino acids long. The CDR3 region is CASSPSSSGNTIYF. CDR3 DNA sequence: TGTGCCAGCAGCCCCTCGAGCTCTGGAAACACCATATATTTT.

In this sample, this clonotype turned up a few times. The CDR3 DNA reads TGTGCCAGCACCTGGGGTAGGGGAGAGACCCAGTACTTC. The encoded protein is CASTWGRGETQYF. The chain uses TRBV7-9 and TRBJ2-5; possible D gene TRBD1, 5 bases. The V end lost 7 bases, the J end lost 4 bases, and 13 bases lay between the germline ends. Germline CDR1 and CDR2: SEHNR and FQNEAQ (reference sequence). There are 13 residues in the CDR3.

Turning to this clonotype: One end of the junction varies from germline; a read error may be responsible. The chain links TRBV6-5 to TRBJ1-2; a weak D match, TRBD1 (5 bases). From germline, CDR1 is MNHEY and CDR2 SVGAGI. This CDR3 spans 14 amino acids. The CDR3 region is CASSYLGVHYGYTF. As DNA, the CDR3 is TGTGCTAGCAGTTACTTAGGGGTGCACTATGGCTACACCTTC.

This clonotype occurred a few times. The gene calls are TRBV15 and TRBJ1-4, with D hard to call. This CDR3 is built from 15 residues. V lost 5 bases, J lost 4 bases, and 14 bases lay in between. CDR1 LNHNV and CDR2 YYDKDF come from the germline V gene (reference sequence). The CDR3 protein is CATSGRGVDNEKLFF. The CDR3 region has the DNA TGTGCCACCAGCGGTCGTGGGGTGGATAATGAAAAACTGTTTTTT.

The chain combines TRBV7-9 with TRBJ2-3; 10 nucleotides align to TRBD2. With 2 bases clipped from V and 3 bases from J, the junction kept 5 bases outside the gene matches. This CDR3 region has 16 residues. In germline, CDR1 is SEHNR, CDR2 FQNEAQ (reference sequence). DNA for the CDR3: TGTGCCAGCAGCTTACTAGCGGGAGTGTCAACAGATACGCAGTATTTT. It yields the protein CASSLLAGVSTDTQYF.

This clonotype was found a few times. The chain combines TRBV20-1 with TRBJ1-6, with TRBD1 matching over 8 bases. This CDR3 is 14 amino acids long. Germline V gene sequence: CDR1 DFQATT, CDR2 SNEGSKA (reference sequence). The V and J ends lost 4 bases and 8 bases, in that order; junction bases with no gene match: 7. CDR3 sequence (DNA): TGCAGTGCTAATGGGCAGGGGGCGGATTCACCCCTCCACTTT. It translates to CSANGQGADSPLHF.